The 24 T cell receptor beta chains reported below all come from one sample, sequenced in a study of T cell changes during pregnancy in multiple sclerosis. Profiled with immunoSEQ multiplex PCR; TCRdb holds only in-frame clones, not every one. This table has fewer than 65,000 clones, approximately 90% appearing once. The starting material was CD4+ T cells from peripheral blood mononuclear cells, obtained in the first trimester of pregnancy. The receptor set was obtained from a female donor with multiple sclerosis, enrolled in a pregnancy study.

This chain connects TRBV21-1 to TRBJ1-5; the D call of TRBD1 is as the table states it, not checked on the DNA. TRBV21-1 counts as a pseudogene. The CDR3 extends over 14 amino acids. DNA for the CDR3: TGTGCCAGCAGCACCCGGGGGACAGATCAGCCCCAGCATTTT. Protein sequence: CASSTRGTDQPQHF.

The chain joins TRBV6-5 to TRBJ1-2; no reliable D call. CDR3 length: 12 residues. CDR1 is MNHEY and CDR2 is SVGAGI in the germline V gene. The germline V and J ends were trimmed by 2 bases and 6 bases, with 7 bases remaining between them. The CDR3 is CASSYAGDGYTF. The CDR3 DNA reads TGTGCCAGCAGTTACGCCGGGGATGGCTACACCTTC.

The chain carries TRBV4-3 and TRBJ1-2, with D possibly matching TRBD1 (5 bases). The V gene lost 4 bases and the J gene lost 3 bases, with 12 bases spanning the gap. The germline gives CDR1 LGHNA, CDR2 YSLEER. This CDR3 is built from 14 residues. The CDR3 here is CASSLGRGDYGYTF. The CDR3 DNA follows: TGCGCCAGCAGCCTCGGAAGGGGTGACTATGGCTACACCTTC.

This rearrangement joins TRBV19 to TRBJ1-5; no firm D call. Deletions cut 9 bases from V and 3 bases from J, with 15 bases between. This CDR3 is built from 14 residues. Germline CDR1 and CDR2: LNHDA and SQIVND (reference sequence). The CDR3 sequence is CASRGGRDNQPQHF. DNA for the CDR3: TGTGCCAGCAGAGGAGGAAGGGACAATCAGCCCCAGCATTTT.

J is TRBJ2-2 and V is TRBV19; TRBD2 is a possible D gene (7 bases). V lost 1 base and J lost 7, with 13 bases in between. The germline V gene encodes CDR1 LNHDA and CDR2 SQIVND (reference sequence). The CDR3 runs to 15 residues. The CDR3 nucleotides are TGTGCCAGTAGTATAGGGGGGGGGCCGGTCGGGGAGCTGTTTTTT. Translation: CASSIGGGPVGELFF.

The V gene is TRBV6-5, the J gene TRBJ2-5; D is undetermined. The CDR3 covers 12 residues. With 5 bases removed from V and 5 bases from J, the gap between germline ends came to 9 bases. Germline values: CDR1 MNHEY, CDR2 SVGAGI. CDR3 loop: CASSAPRETQYF. As DNA, the CDR3 is TGTGCCAGCAGTGCTCCCCGGGAGACCCAGTACTTC.

V is TRBV6-5 and J is TRBJ1-3; 8 bases fit TRBD1. V shed 6 bases, J shed 1 base, and the junction held 5 bases outside the gene matches. Looked up from germline, CDR1 is MNHEY and CDR2 is SVGAGI. The CDR3 totals 15 residues. The CDR3 DNA follows: TGTGCCAGCAGAGACAGGGGTGGATCTGGAAACACCATATATTTT. It translates to CASRDRGGSGNTIYF.

The chain is built from TRBV5-1 and TRBJ1-1; TRBD1 aligns across 7 bases. Losses at the gene ends were 2 bases for V and 5 bases for J; bases not matched to a gene: 9. The germline gives CDR1 SGHRS, CDR2 YFSETQ. CDR3 size: 15 residues. CDR3 residues: CASSFNPQGRTEAFF. CDR3 in DNA: TGCGCCAGCAGCTTTAACCCACAGGGGCGAACTGAAGCTTTCTTT.

The V gene is TRBV7-2, the J gene TRBJ2-7; the match to TRBD1 covers 8 bases. CDR1 and CDR2 from the germline V gene are SGHTA and FQGNSA. Losses at the gene ends were 7 bases for V and 3 bases for J; bases not matched to a gene: 8. This CDR3 spans 14 amino acids. The DNA for the CDR3 is TGTGCCAGCAATAGACAGGGGATGGGCTACGAGCAGTACTTC. This codes for CASNRQGMGYEQYF.

This clone was detected only once. The gene calls are TRBV23-1 and TRBJ1-3; TRBD1 is a possible D gene (5 bases). TRBV23-1 is an open reading frame whose function is uncertain. Trimming left V 8 bases short and J 0 bases short, with 14 bases between. CDR3 length: 15 residues. The CDR3 loop is CASPAPDSSGNTIYF. CDR3 nucleotides: TGCGCCAGCCCCGCCCCCGACAGCTCTGGAAACACCATATATTTT.

The J gene is TRBJ1-2, the V gene TRBV2; no clear D. CDR1 is SNHLY, CDR2 FYNNEI, per germline. This CDR3 is built from 14 residues. The V end was cut by 7 bases, the J end by 6 bases, with 18 bases between. The CDR3 spells CASTPELRSHGYTF. The CDR3 DNA sequence: TGTGCCAGCACTCCGGAGCTTAGGAGCCATGGCTACACCTTC.

In this sample, this clone turned up once. The V and J genes are TRBV2 and TRBJ1-2; D possibly corresponds to TRBD1 (6 bases). Trimming took 6 bases from V and 6 from J, leaving 20 bases between them. Germline CDR1 reads SNHLY; CDR2 reads FYNNEI. This CDR3 has 15 residues. DNA of the CDR3: TGTGCCAGCAGGCCTAGGACAGTAAGAATAGATGGCTACACCTTC. Translating it yields CASRPRTVRIDGYTF.

V and J are TRBV6-6 and TRBJ2-7, with 9 bases identical to TRBD1. V trimming: 6 bases; J trimming: 5 bases; junction bases outside the gene matches: 11. The CDR3 totals 15 residues. Germline values: CDR1 MNHNY, CDR2 SVGAGI (reference sequence). The CDR3 DNA reads TGTGCCAGCAGCCCTGAGGGACAGGGATCCAACGAGCAGTACTTC. This translates into CASSPEGQGSNEQYF.

This chain links TRBV10-3 with TRBJ2-7; 9 bases match TRBD2. The ends lost 0 bases at V and 7 bases at J; junction bases unmatched: 10. Per the germline V gene, CDR1 is ENHRY and CDR2 is SYGVKD. CDR3 length: 16 residues. CDR3: CAISESTGLARGEQYF. The CDR3 nucleotides read TGTGCCATCAGTGAGTCGACAGGACTAGCGCGTGGGGAGCAGTACTTC.

The genes are TRBV27 and TRBJ1-1; possible D gene TRBD1, 6 bases. CDR3 size: 15 residues. The V end lost 6 bases, the J end lost 0 bases, and 14 bases lay between the germline ends. The germline gives CDR1 MNHEY, CDR2 SMNVEV (reference sequence). The CDR3 DNA is TGTGCCAGCAGACGGACAGAGTGGTTGAACACTGAAGCTTTCTTT. Translating gives CASRRTEWLNTEAFF.

J is TRBJ2-7 and V is TRBV14; 9 bases agree with TRBD1. The ends lost 0 bases at V and 2 bases at J; junction bases unmatched: 2. This CDR3 is built from 15 residues. Germline V gene data show CDR1 as SGHDN and CDR2 as FVKESK. CDR3 residues: CASSQEWTGAYEQYF. For the CDR3, the DNA is TGTGCCAGCAGCCAAGAGTGGACAGGGGCCTACGAGCAGTACTTC.

The chain combines TRBV30 with TRBJ1-5; 7 nucleotides align to TRBD1. The CDR3 has 14 amino acids. CDR1 and CDR2 from the germline V gene are GTSNPN and SVGIG (reference sequence). The J segment lost 6 bases and the V segment lost 1 base, leaving 6 bases of the junction unmatched. The CDR3 DNA is TGTGCCTGGAGTGCTAGACAGGGTGGTCAGCCCCAGCATTTT. Protein product: CAWSARQGGQPQHF. Variable domain in full (rest from reference TRBV30 and TRBJ1-5): SQTIHQWPATLVQPVGSPLSLECTVEGTSNPNLYWYRQAAGRGLQLLFYSVGIGQISSEVPQNLSASRPQDRQFILSSKKLLLSDSGFYLCAWSARQGGQPQHFGDGTRLSIL.

The V call is TRBV10-2, the J call TRBJ2-1, with a possible D match to TRBD2 (6 bases). The germline gives CDR1 WSHSY, CDR2 SAAADI. The CDR3 length is 14 residues. Trimming removed 2 bases at V and 2 bases at J, with 7 bases between. This CDR3 reads CASSEGLPYNEQFF. CDR3 nucleotide sequence: TGCGCCAGCAGTGAGGGACTACCCTACAATGAGCAGTTCTTC.

This clone was seen a single time. The V gene is TRBV5-8, the J gene TRBJ2-1, with 11 nucleotides matching TRBD1. CDR1 is SGHTS, CDR2 YDEGEE, per germline. The ends lost 2 bases at V and 4 bases at J; junction bases unmatched: 8. The CDR3 covers 17 residues. CDR3 loop: CASSLNYRDRGYNEQFF. The CDR3 nucleotides read TGTGCCAGCAGCTTAAATTACCGGGACAGGGGGTACAATGAGCAGTTCTTC.

The chain recombines TRBV27 with TRBJ1-1; no clear D gene. This CDR3 is 13 amino acids long. In germline, CDR1 is MNHEY, CDR2 SMNVEV (reference sequence). The V end lost 4 bases, the J end lost 4 bases, and 10 bases lay between the germline ends. CDR3 bases: TGTGCCAGCAGTTCTAGTGTGGCCACTGAAGCTTTCTTT. Its translation is CASSSSVATEAFF.

The gene calls are TRBV18 and TRBJ1-4; D ambiguous. In germline, CDR1 is KGHSH, CDR2 LQKENI. Trimming took 2 bases from V and 8 from J, leaving 18 bases between them. CDR3 length equals 16 residues. In nucleotides, the CDR3 is TGTGCCAGCTCACCAAACCCTCCACGTAGTACCGAAAAACTGTTTTTT. It specifies CASSPNPPRSTEKLFF.

The chain employs TRBV7-2 and TRBJ2-3, with D hard to call. The CDR3 has 12 residues. CDR1 and CDR2 (germline): SGHTA, FQGNSA. V was trimmed by 2 bases and J by 5 bases, leaving 5 bases between them. As DNA, the CDR3 is TGTGCCAGCAGCTTATTATTAGATACGCAGTATTTT. Its translation is CASSLLLDTQYF.

The chain uses TRBV29-1 and TRBJ2-4, with 7 bases aligning to TRBD2. Germline V gives CDR1 SQVTM, CDR2 ANQGSEA. Trimming cost V 6 bases and J 2 bases; bases outside gene matches: 4. The CDR3 contains 13 residues. CDR3 in DNA: TGCAGCGTGCGGGGGTTTTCCAAAAACATTCAGTACTTC. This encodes CSVRGFSKNIQYF.

V usage is TRBV7-2 and J usage is TRBJ1-5; a possible D gene is TRBD1 (6 bases). Trimming cost V 0 bases and J 7 bases, with 10 bases left between them. Germline V gene lookup returns CDR1 SGHTA and CDR2 FQGNSA. This CDR3 comprises 14 residues. CDR3 nucleotide sequence: TGTGCCAGCAGCTTAGCAGGGGGTGGGCAGCCCCAGCATTTT. Translation: CASSLAGGGQPQHF.